These 5 T cell receptor beta chains came from one sample sequenced in a study of blood T cell repertoires in COVID-19 (dated by TCRdb to the early 2020s). Libraries were prepared through the immunoSEQ multiplex PCR assay. TCRdb took this table from immuneACCESS and kept in-frame rearrangements with V and J called. Such tables lack part of the clones; where checked against another copy, unresolved V genes explain under half of the gap, and the rest is unexplained. The table for this sample lists approximately 490,000 clones; roughly 87% of them were counted only once. About 0.75% of the sample is taken by the ten largest. The sample comprised PBMCs or T cells enriched from blood (not recorded which). The receptors shown here come from a woman aged 18-29 years who had recovered from COVID-19.

The rearrangement joins TRBV5-6 to TRBJ1-2; 7 nucleotides line up with TRBD1. The CDR3 is made up of 15 amino acids. Germline assignment: CDR1 SGHDT and CDR2 YYEEEE. Losses at the gene ends were 6 bases for V and 2 bases for J; bases not matched to a gene: 10. The CDR3 loop is CASKQEGASNYGYTF. The CDR3 DNA reads TGTGCCAGCAAGCAGGAGGGGGCCTCAAACTATGGCTACACCTTC.

This clone was found once. The chain uses TRBV4-1 and TRBJ2-3; TRBD1 is a possible D gene (8 bases). The CDR3 spans 18 residues. Trimming stripped 3 bases from V and 1 base from J, with 20 bases between. The germline V gene encodes CDR1 MGHRA and CDR2 YSYEKL. The CDR3 region has the DNA TGCGCCAGCAGCCAGGGCCCCCAGGGGGCGGGGGGCACAGATACGCAGTATTTT. Translation: CASSQGPQGAGGTDTQYF.

The table lists this clone with a count of one. This chain uses TRBV9 with TRBJ2-1; the D gene is possibly TRBD2 (6 bases). The length of the CDR3 is 19 residues. Germline V gene sequence: CDR1 SGDLS, CDR2 YYNGEE. V was cut by 3 bases and J by 1 base, with 23 bases left in between. The CDR3 protein is CASSARLRTGEISYNEQFF. The CDR3 region has the DNA TGTGCCAGCAGCGCGCGTCTGCGGACGGGAGAGATATCCTACAATGAGCAGTTCTTC.

This chain links TRBV24-1 with TRBJ2-5; 8 nucleotides agree with TRBD1. This CDR3 comprises 13 residues. V gave up 7 bases and J gave up 5 bases; unmatched junction bases: 5. Germline lookup yields CDR1 KGHDR and CDR2 SFDVKD. The CDR3 is CATRKTGEETQYF. The CDR3 coding sequence is TGTGCCACCAGGAAGACAGGGGAGGAGACCCAGTACTTC.

The chain couples TRBV5-4 to TRBJ1-1; D perhaps matches TRBD1 (6 bases). From germline, CDR1 is SGHNT and CDR2 YYREEE (reference sequence). The CDR3 consists of 15 residues. The V end lost 4 bases, the J end lost 4 bases, and 17 bases lay between the germline ends. The CDR3 is CASSLGGVGGTEAFF. The CDR3 nucleotides are TGTGCCAGCAGCCTTGGGGGCGTTGGTGGCACTGAAGCTTTCTTT.